Here is one T cell receptor (beta chain) with its context. What it binds is not known. Drawing of blood for sampling happened at baseline, at cycle 4 day 1, and at cycle 7 day 1. The data were obtained in a study of OX40 agonist ivuxolimab in advanced cancers. Study summary: Every 2 weeks, patients received ivuxolimab intravenously, dosed at 0.01 to 10 mg/kg. Partial responses, seen in three patients, involved one hepatocellular carcinoma and two cutaneous melanomas.

Method: immunoSEQ multiplex PCR; TCRdb's copy keeps in-frame clones and lacks some. Found here are 55,000 to 75,000 clones, roughly nine tenths of them singletons; the top ten hold 3% to 4%. Unmatched junction bases numbered 10, after V lost 6 bases and J lost 5 bases. Germline CDR1 and CDR2: SEHNR and FQNEAQ (reference sequence). This CDR3 has 15 residues. Broader study findings: On average, a greater number of expanded clones characterised CD8+ T cells relative to CD4+.

V is TRBV7-9 and J is TRBJ2-3; 8 positions match TRBD1. This receptor was identified in an adult with an advanced solid tumor such as melanoma, head and neck, liver or kidney cancer. The sequencing used CD4+ or CD8+ T cells sorted from blood, collected in a trial of the OX40 agonist ivuxolimab. CDR3 sequence reads: CASSGLDRAEDTQYF. The CDR3 nucleotides are TGTGCCAGCAGTGGCTTGGACAGGGCTGAAGATACGCAGTATTTT. The whole variable domain, remainder taken from reference TRBV7-9 and TRBJ2-3, is DTGVSQNPRHKITKRGQNVTFRCDPISEHNRLYWYRQTLGQGPEFLTYFQNEAQLEKSRLLSDRFSAERPKGSFSTLEIQRTEQGDSAMYLCASSGLDRAEDTQYFGPGTRLTVL.